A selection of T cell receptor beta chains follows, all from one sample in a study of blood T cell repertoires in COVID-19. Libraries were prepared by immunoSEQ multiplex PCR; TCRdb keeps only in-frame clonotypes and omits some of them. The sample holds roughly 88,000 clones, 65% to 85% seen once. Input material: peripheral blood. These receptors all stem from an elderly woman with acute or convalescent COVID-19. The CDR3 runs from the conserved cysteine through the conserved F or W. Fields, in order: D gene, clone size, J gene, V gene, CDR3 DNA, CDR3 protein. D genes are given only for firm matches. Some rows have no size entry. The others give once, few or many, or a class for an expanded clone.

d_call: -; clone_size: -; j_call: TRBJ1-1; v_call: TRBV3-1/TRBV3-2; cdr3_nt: TGTGCCAGCAGCTCTCGACAAGAAGCTTTCTTT; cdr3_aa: CASSSRQEAFF
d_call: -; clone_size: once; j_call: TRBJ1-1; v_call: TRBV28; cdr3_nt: TGTGCCAGCAGTTTATTAGACACTGAAGCTTTCTTT; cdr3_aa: CASSLLDTEAFF
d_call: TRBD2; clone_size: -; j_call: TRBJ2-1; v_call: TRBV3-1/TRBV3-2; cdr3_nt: TGTGCCAGCAGCCAAGATCAGCGGGGGGGCCAAGGGTTCTTC; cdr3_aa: CASSQDQRGGQGFF
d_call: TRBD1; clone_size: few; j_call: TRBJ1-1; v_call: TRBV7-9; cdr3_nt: TGTGCCAGCAGCTTCCAGGGGGAGAGCACTGAAGCTTTCTTT; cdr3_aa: CASSFQGESTEAFF
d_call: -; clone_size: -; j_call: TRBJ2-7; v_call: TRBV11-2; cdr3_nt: TGTGCCAGCAGCCCGAGGGGGGAGCGGGGCTCATACTACGAGCAGTACTTC; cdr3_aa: CASSPRGERGSYYEQYF
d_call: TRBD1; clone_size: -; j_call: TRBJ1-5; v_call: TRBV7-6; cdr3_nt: TGTGCCAGCAGCGCTCGAGGGGGCGCTGGCAATCAGCCCCAGCATTTT; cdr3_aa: CASSARGGAGNQPQHF
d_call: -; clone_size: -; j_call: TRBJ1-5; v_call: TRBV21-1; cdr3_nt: TGTGCCAGCAGCAAAGCGGGACAGGGGGTAAATCAGCCCCAGCATTTT; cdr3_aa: CASSKAGQGVNQPQHF
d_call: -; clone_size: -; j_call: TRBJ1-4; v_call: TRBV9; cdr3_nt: TGTGCCAGCAGCCTAGGGAGTGTTAATAATGAAAAACTGTTTTTT; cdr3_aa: CASSLGSVNNEKLFF
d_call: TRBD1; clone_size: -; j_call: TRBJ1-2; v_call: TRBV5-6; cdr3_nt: TGTGCCAGCAGCTTAGTCGACAGGGTTAACTATGGCTACACCTTC; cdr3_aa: CASSLVDRVNYGYTF
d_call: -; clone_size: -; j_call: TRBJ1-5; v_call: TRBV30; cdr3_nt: TGTGCCTGGAAAGGAGGGGGGGATCAGCCCCAGCATTTT; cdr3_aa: CAWKGGGDQPQHF
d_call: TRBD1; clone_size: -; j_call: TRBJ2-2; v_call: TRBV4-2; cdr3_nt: TGTGCCAGCAGCCTAAAGACAGGGGGGGCGAACACCGGGGAGCTGTTTTTT; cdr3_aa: CASSLKTGGANTGELFF
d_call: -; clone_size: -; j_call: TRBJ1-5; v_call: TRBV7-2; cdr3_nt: TGTGCCAGCAGCTCAGGGATGGGGGGAAATCAGCCCCAGCATTTT; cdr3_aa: CASSSGMGGNQPQHF
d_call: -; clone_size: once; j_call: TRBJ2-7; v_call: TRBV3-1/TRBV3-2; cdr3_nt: TGTGCCAGCAGCCAACTGGGGGCGTACGAGCAGTACTTC; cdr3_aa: CASSQLGAYEQYF
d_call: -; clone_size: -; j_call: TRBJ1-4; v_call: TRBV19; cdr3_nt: TGTGCCAGTTCTCTAGGGCAGGAGGGCGAAAAACTGTTTTTT; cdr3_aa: CASSLGQEGEKLFF
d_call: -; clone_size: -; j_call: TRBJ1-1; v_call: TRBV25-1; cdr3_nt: TGTGCCAGCAGCCGAAGGGGAGGACACCTGGGGACTGAAGCTTTCTTT; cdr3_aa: CASSRRGGHLGTEAFF
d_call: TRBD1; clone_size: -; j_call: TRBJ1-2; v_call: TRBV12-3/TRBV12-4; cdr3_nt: TGTGCCAGCAGCCAGGGGGGCTTGGGTGGCTACACCTTC; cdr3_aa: CASSQGGLGGYTF
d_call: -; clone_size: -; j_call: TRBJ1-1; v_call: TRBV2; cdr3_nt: TGTGCCACCTCACTACGTGCTGAAGCTTTCTTT; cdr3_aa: CATSLRAEAFF
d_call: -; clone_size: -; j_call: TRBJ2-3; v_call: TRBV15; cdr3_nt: TGTGCCACCAGCAGAGACCCCCTGGCGGGGAGCACAGATACGCAGTATTTT; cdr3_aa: CATSRDPLAGSTDTQYF
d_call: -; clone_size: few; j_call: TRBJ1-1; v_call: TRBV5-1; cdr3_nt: TGCGCCAGCAGCTACGGTCAGGGGCTCGGCATAATCACTGAAGCTTTCTTT; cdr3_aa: CASSYGQGLGIITEAFF
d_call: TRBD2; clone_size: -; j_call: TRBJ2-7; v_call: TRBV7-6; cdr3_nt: TGTGCCAGCAGCTTAGGGGATAGCGGGGAGTTTAAGTACGAGCAGTACTTC; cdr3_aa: CASSLGDSGEFKYEQYF
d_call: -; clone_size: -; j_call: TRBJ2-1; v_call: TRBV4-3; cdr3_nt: TGCGCCAGCAGCCAAGAGCCAGGAACCTACAATGAGCAGTTCTTC; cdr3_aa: CASSQEPGTYNEQFF
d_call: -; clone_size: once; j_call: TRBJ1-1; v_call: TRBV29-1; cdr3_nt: TGCAGCGTCCGCCCTGACAGGAACACTGAAGCTTTCTTT; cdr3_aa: CSVRPDRNTEAFF
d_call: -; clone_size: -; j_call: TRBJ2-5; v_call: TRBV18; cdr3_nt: TGTGCCAGCTCACCACGGGTTCTCTCGGGCCAAGAGACCCAGTACTTC; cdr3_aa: CASSPRVLSGQETQYF
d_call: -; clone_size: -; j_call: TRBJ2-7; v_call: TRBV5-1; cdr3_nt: TGCGCCAGCAGCTTGGACAGGGTGGAAGAGCAGTACTTC; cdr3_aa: CASSLDRVEEQYF
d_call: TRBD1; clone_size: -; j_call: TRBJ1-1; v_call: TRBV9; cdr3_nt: TGTGCCAGCAGCGTCTATCCAGGGGGGACTGAAGCTTTCTTT; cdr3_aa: CASSVYPGGTEAFF
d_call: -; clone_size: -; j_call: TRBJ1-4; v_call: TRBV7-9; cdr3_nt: TGTGCCAGCAGCTTATCTGCAACTAATGAAAAACTGTTTTTT; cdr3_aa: CASSLSATNEKLFF
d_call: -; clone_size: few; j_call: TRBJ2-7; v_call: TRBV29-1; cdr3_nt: TGCAGCGTTGAAATAGGGGGCTACGAGCAGTACTTC; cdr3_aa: CSVEIGGYEQYF
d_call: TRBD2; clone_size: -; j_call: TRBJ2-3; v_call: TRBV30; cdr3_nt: TGTGCCTGGAGTGTAGGGGCGGGGGGGCAGACAGATACGCAGTATTTT; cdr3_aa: CAWSVGAGGQTDTQYF
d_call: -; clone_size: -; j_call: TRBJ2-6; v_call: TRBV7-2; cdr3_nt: TGTGCCAGCAGCTTGGGCAGGGCCACCTTAAATCCTGGGGCCAACGTCCTGACTTTC; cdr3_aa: CASSLGRATLNPGANVLTF
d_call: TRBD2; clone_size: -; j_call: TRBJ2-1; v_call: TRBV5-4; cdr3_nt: TGTGCCAGCAGCCCGGGACTAGCGGGGGGTTCGTACAATGAGCAGTTCTTC; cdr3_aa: CASSPGLAGGSYNEQFF
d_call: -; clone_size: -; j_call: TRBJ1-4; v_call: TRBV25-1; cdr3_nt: TGTGCCAGCAGTATTCATGGAGCAACTAATGAAAAACTGTTTTTT; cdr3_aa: CASSIHGATNEKLFF